This TCR beta chain was found in a study of T cell repertoires in cytomegalovirus infection. TCRdb fed the reads into MiXCR, producing one record per CDR3 protein. Among 150,000 to 200,000 distinct CDR3 sequences listed, roughly 30% were seen once. This clonotype turned up a few times. Material: PBMCs. This TCR was recovered from a human donor in good health (CMV status not recorded). Some clones in this sample may be carry-over from other donors' samples.

The CDR3 nucleotides are TGTGCCAGTACAGGATCGAACACCGGGGAGCTGTTTTTT. Protein: CASTGSNTGELFF. The chain uses TRBV19 and TRBJ2-2; D is unresolved. Germline V gives CDR1 LNHDA, CDR2 SQIVND (reference sequence). CDR3 length: 13 amino acids. V lost 7 bases and J 0 bases, leaving 6 bases between the germline ends.